The rows below give T cell receptor beta chains drawn from one sample of a study of T cells in Graves' hyperthyroidism and ophthalmopathy. One entry per CDR3 protein, called by TCRdb with MiXCR from the multiplex PCR reads. The table shows about 570,000 distinct CDR3 sequences, with about 43% occurring only once. The sequenced sample was peripheral blood or thyroid tissue (not recorded which). The receptors come from an adult woman with Graves' disease, either hyperthyroidism or ophthalmopathy (not recorded which). Each CDR3 is given with its conserved first and last residue. D genes are given only for firm matches. A row's size may be missing; if present it is once, few, many or a size class.

V gene	D gene	J gene	clone size	CDR3 protein	CDR3 DNA
TRBV20-1	NA	TRBJ2-7	many	CSARGAGYSYEQYF	TGCAGTGCTAGAGGGGCAGGGTATTCCTACGAGCAGTACTTC
TRBV5-1	NA	TRBJ1-2	many	CASRPNRDPYYGYTF	TGCGCCAGCAGGCCCAACAGGGATCCCTACTATGGCTACACCTTC
TRBV5-5	NA	TRBJ1-1	NA	CASSWQTGPGSEAFF	TGTGCCAGCAGCTGGCAGACCGGGCCAGGCTCTGAAGCTTTCTTT
TRBV7-9	NA	TRBJ2-7	many	CASSPPATYEQYF	TGTGCCAGCAGCCCACCAGCCACCTACGAGCAGTACTTC
TRBV4-1	NA	TRBJ2-7	many	CASSLLLQLSYEQYF	TGCGCCAGCAGCCTCCTATTGCAGTTGAGCTACGAGCAGTACTTC
TRBV5-1	TRBD1	TRBJ1-6	many	CASSKGQGANSPLHF	TGCGCCAGCAGCAAAGGACAGGGGGCGAATTCACCCCTCCACTTT
TRBV4-1	NA	TRBJ2-7	many	CASSQNRVLREQYF	TGCGCCAGCAGCCAGAACAGGGTGCTACGGGAGCAGTACTTC
TRBV2	NA	TRBJ1-1	few	CASTTGRLRAEAFF	TGTGCCAGCACAACAGGGCGGTTGAGAGCTGAAGCTTTCTTT
TRBV2	NA	TRBJ1-6	NA	CAGRTESSYNSPLHF	TGTGCCGGGAGGACTGAGAGCTCCTATAATTCACCCCTCCACTTT
TRBV7-9	NA	TRBJ1-2	NA	CASSLAGRAYGYTF	TGTGCCAGCAGCTTAGCGGGGAGGGCCTATGGCTACACCTTC